In this sample, the clone carrying this TCR beta chain turned up once. The antigen remains unidentified. This entry belongs to a study of long-term antiretroviral therapy in people with HIV. The assay used was immunoSEQ (version v3.0), run at survey level. The table came from immunoSEQ multiplex PCR; TCRdb's copy has only in-frame clones and leaves some out. The sample lists around 17,000 clones, about 86% occurring once. Study-level findings and limits: Older ART regimens may have been in use when blood was drawn between about 2004 and 2017. An increase in diversity followed ART, yet levels stayed below transplant donor controls. ART adherence was not documented, and neither viral resistance nor therapy changes had any data.

Before DNA extraction, roughly 0.85-10 million cryopreserved PBMC were held in the samples. This TCR came from a man aged 18 to 35 with HIV. Here the sequenced sample was unsorted PBMCs, taken 0.1 years after starting antiretroviral therapy.

CDR3 sequence: CASSGTVAYTEAFF. In DNA, the CDR3 is TGTGCCAGCAGCGGGACAGTCGCCTACACTGAAGCTTTCTTT. The V gene is TRBV7-3, the J gene TRBJ1-1; 7 nucleotides align to TRBD1. V lost 5 bases to trimming and J lost 3 bases; unmatched junction nucleotides: 6. The CDR3 spans 14 residues. CDR1 is SGHTA and CDR2 is FQGTGA in the germline V gene.